Following are 2 T cell receptor beta chains from one sample sequenced in a study of T cell changes during pregnancy in multiple sclerosis. Using immunoSEQ multiplex PCR, the repertoire was profiled, and TCRdb retains in-frame clones only, with some absent. The sample has roughly 90,000 clones; almost 95% are singletons. The sample consisted of peripheral blood, taken in the third trimester of pregnancy. The receptors stem from a female donor with multiple sclerosis, enrolled in a pregnancy study.

This clone was seen more than once but under ten times. The V call is TRBV7-2, the J call TRBJ1-2, with TRBD1 identical over 12 bases. This CDR3 region has 15 residues. The germline gives CDR1 SGHTA, CDR2 FQGNSA. The ends lost 5 bases at V and 7 bases at J; junction bases unmatched: 8. CDR3 protein: CASSLASGQGAGYTF. DNA of the CDR3: TGTGCCAGCAGCCTCGCATCGGGACAGGGGGCTGGCTACACCTTC. Together with reference TRBV7-2 and TRBJ1-2, the CDR3 gives the full variable domain: GAGVSQSPSNKVTEKGKDVELRCDPISGHTALYWYRQSLGQGLEFLIYFQGNSAPDKSGLPSDRFSAERTGGSVSTLTIQRTQQEDSAVYLCASSLASGQGAGYTFGSGTRLTVV.

The chain joins TRBV2 to TRBJ2-7, with D perhaps matching TRBD1 (6 bases). This CDR3 is built from 15 residues. From germline, CDR1 is SNHLY and CDR2 FYNNEI. Between the trimmed V and J ends, which lost 7 bases and 1 base, there was a span of 17 bases. In DNA, the CDR3 is TGTGCCAGCAACAAGGGGGTCCTCTTATCCTACGAGCAGTACTTC. Translating it yields CASNKGVLLSYEQYF.